This T cell receptor (beta chain) was captured in a study of molecular identifiers for immune sequencing clone quantification. Study-level results: Spiked Jurkat TCR RNA equivalent to one cell was reportedly detectable in 800,000 to 1,000,000 naive cells. Over 99% of CMV-specific effector molecules, but under 1% of naive ones, were in clones above 20 copies.

Naive CD8 T cells were sorted, and the gate applied was CD8+CD4-CCR7+CD45RA+. TCRdb reprocessed the PCR reads via MiXCR and lists one record per CDR3 protein. This sample has some 40,000 distinct CDR3 sequences, with approximately 18% found just once. By share, this clonotype counts as medium-sized (0.01 to 0.1%). The antigen remains unidentified. The CDR3 runs 13 residues. In germline, CDR1 is MDHEN, CDR2 SYDVKM. Trimming removed 6 bases at V and 5 bases at J, with 13 bases between. The sequenced sample consisted of naive CD8+ T cells from blood, with Jurkat cell RNA spiked in. The subset was: FACS-sorted CD8+CD4-CCR7+CD45RA+ naive T cells. The V gene is TRBV28, the J gene TRBJ1-1; perhaps TRBD1 as D (5 bases). The origin of this receptor is a human donor in good health. Some libraries in this study had Jurkat cell RNA spiked in. The CDR3 loop is CASRQGWSTEAFF. The DNA of the CDR3 is TGTGCCAGCAGGCAGGGTTGGTCAACTGAAGCTTTCTTT.